A selection of T cell receptor beta chains follows, all from one sample in a study of cytomegalovirus exposure and HLA in healthy donors. The assay was immunoSEQ multiplex PCR, and TCRdb's table has in-frame clones only and misses some. The sample lists about 300,000 clones; more than 75% were seen once. Material for sequencing was PBMCs. The receptors were gathered from a woman between 18 and 30 years old in good health and CMV-seronegative. Each CDR3 is given with its conserved first and last residue. The order of the fields is J gene, V gene, clone size, D gene, CDR3 protein, CDR3 DNA. The D gene is left open where the match is weak. Only some rows state a clone size, as once, few, many or a class for expanded clones.

J gene: TRBJ1-4; V gene: TRBV28; clone size: .; D gene: .; CDR3 protein: CASSSYGGTNEKLFF; CDR3 DNA: TGTGCCAGCAGTTCATACGGGGGTACTAATGAAAAACTGTTTTTT
J gene: TRBJ2-7; V gene: TRBV7-2; clone size: .; D gene: .; CDR3 protein: CASSIDNRVHEQYF; CDR3 DNA: TGTGCCAGCAGCATAGACAACAGGGTCCACGAGCAGTACTTC
J gene: TRBJ1-2; V gene: TRBV30; clone size: few; D gene: TRBD1; CDR3 protein: CAWTLEGQGAPFYGYTF; CDR3 DNA: TGTGCCTGGACCTTGGAAGGACAGGGCGCTCCCTTCTATGGCTACACCTTC
J gene: TRBJ1-5; V gene: TRBV11-2; clone size: few; D gene: TRBD1; CDR3 protein: CGRGQGCNQPQHF; CDR3 DNA: TGTGGCCGAGGACAGGGGTGCAATCAGCCCCAGCATTTT
J gene: TRBJ2-2; V gene: TRBV4-2; clone size: .; D gene: .; CDR3 protein: CASSQETRTGELFF; CDR3 DNA: TGTGCCAGCAGCCAAGAAACTCGGACCGGGGAGCTGTTTTTT
J gene: TRBJ2-6; V gene: TRBV19; clone size: .; D gene: .; CDR3 protein: CASSIGSGANVLTF; CDR3 DNA: TGTGCCAGTAGTATCGGTTCTGGGGCCAACGTCCTGACTTTC
J gene: TRBJ2-2; V gene: TRBV14; clone size: .; D gene: .; CDR3 protein: CASGAGTGELFF; CDR3 DNA: TGTGCCTCAGGGGCGGGCACCGGGGAGCTGTTTTTT
J gene: TRBJ1-2; V gene: TRBV28; clone size: .; D gene: TRBD1; CDR3 protein: CASSLTGGMTNYGYTF; CDR3 DNA: TGTGCCAGCAGTTTGACAGGGGGGATGACTAACTATGGCTACACCTTC
J gene: TRBJ2-1; V gene: TRBV4-3; clone size: .; D gene: TRBD2; CDR3 protein: CASSQERLAVYNEQFF; CDR3 DNA: TGCGCCAGCAGCCAAGAAAGACTAGCGGTCTACAATGAGCAGTTCTTC
J gene: TRBJ2-1; V gene: TRBV11-2; clone size: .; D gene: .; CDR3 protein: CASSFLAEFNNEQFF; CDR3 DNA: TGTGCCAGCAGCTTCTTAGCGGAGTTCAACAATGAGCAGTTCTTC
J gene: TRBJ2-4; V gene: TRBV9; clone size: .; D gene: TRBD1; CDR3 protein: CASSDPEGGGQGPNIQYF; CDR3 DNA: TGTGCCAGCAGCGATCCTGAGGGAGGGGGACAGGGCCCTAACATTCAGTACTTC
J gene: TRBJ2-7; V gene: TRBV28; clone size: .; D gene: TRBD1; CDR3 protein: CASRGQVMTYEQYF; CDR3 DNA: TGTGCCAGCAGAGGACAGGTTATGACCTACGAGCAGTACTTC
J gene: TRBJ1-1; V gene: TRBV28; clone size: .; D gene: .; CDR3 protein: CASSFDRPMNTEAFF; CDR3 DNA: TGTGCCAGCAGTTTCGACAGGCCCATGAACACTGAAGCTTTCTTT
J gene: TRBJ1-5; V gene: TRBV28; clone size: .; D gene: .; CDR3 protein: CASRQTVYSNQPQHF; CDR3 DNA: TGTGCCAGCAGACAGACAGTTTATAGCAATCAGCCCCAGCATTTT
J gene: TRBJ1-1; V gene: TRBV30; clone size: once; D gene: .; CDR3 protein: CAWRGGTEAFF; CDR3 DNA: TGTGCCTGGAGGGGGGGCACTGAAGCTTTCTTT
J gene: TRBJ1-2; V gene: TRBV7-6; clone size: .; D gene: .; CDR3 protein: CASSLDTVGYGYTF; CDR3 DNA: TGTGCCAGCAGCTTAGACACAGTGGGCTATGGCTACACCTTC
J gene: TRBJ2-2; V gene: TRBV27; clone size: .; D gene: TRBD2; CDR3 protein: CASSFGDRGLGLAGKTGELFF; CDR3 DNA: TGTGCCAGCAGTTTTGGGGACAGGGGATTGGGACTAGCGGGGAAGACCGGGGAGCTGTTTTTT
J gene: TRBJ2-1; V gene: TRBV5-4; clone size: .; D gene: TRBD2; CDR3 protein: CASSLAGLAGDEQFF; CDR3 DNA: TGTGCCAGCAGCTTGGCGGGACTAGCGGGAGATGAGCAGTTCTTC
J gene: TRBJ2-1; V gene: TRBV5-1; clone size: .; D gene: TRBD2; CDR3 protein: CASSSGLAGGRLTNEQFF; CDR3 DNA: TGCGCCAGCAGCTCGGGACTAGCGGGAGGGCGTTTGACCAATGAGCAGTTCTTC
J gene: TRBJ2-1; V gene: TRBV6-5; clone size: .; D gene: TRBD2; CDR3 protein: CASSYSAGDYNEQFF; CDR3 DNA: TGTGCCAGCAGTTACTCGGCGGGGGACTACAATGAGCAGTTCTTC
J gene: TRBJ1-2; V gene: TRBV2; clone size: .; D gene: .; CDR3 protein: CASSEQAGGYFYGYTF; CDR3 DNA: TGTGCCAGCAGTGAACAGGCGGGGGGCTATTTCTATGGCTACACCTTC
J gene: TRBJ2-3; V gene: TRBV2; clone size: .; D gene: .; CDR3 protein: CASTSGDTQYF; CDR3 DNA: TGTGCCAGCACGTCCGGAGATACGCAGTATTTT
J gene: TRBJ2-1; V gene: TRBV9; clone size: .; D gene: TRBD2; CDR3 protein: CASSVGSSGIHNEQFF; CDR3 DNA: TGTGCCAGCAGCGTAGGAAGTAGCGGGATCCACAATGAGCAGTTCTTC
J gene: TRBJ1-1; V gene: TRBV10-3; clone size: .; D gene: .; CDR3 protein: CAIGGNTEAFF; CDR3 DNA: TGTGCCATCGGAGGCAACACTGAAGCTTTCTTT
J gene: TRBJ2-6; V gene: TRBV7-6; clone size: .; D gene: .; CDR3 protein: CASSLVTTTSGANVLTF; CDR3 DNA: TGTGCCAGCAGCTTAGTAACGACAACTTCTGGGGCCAACGTCCTGACTTTC
J gene: TRBJ1-5; V gene: TRBV5-1; clone size: .; D gene: .; CDR3 protein: CASSLFVQGGQPQHF; CDR3 DNA: TGCGCCAGCAGCTTGTTTGTACAGGGCGGCCAGCCCCAGCATTTT
J gene: TRBJ1-2; V gene: TRBV10-3; clone size: .; D gene: TRBD1; CDR3 protein: CAISTGGYGYTF; CDR3 DNA: TGTGCCATCAGCACAGGGGGCTATGGCTACACCTTC
J gene: TRBJ1-4; V gene: TRBV7-9; clone size: few; D gene: .; CDR3 protein: CASSLDRGTATNEKLFF; CDR3 DNA: TGTGCCAGCAGCTTAGACCGGGGTACGGCAACTAATGAAAAACTGTTTTTT
J gene: TRBJ1-2; V gene: TRBV6-5; clone size: .; D gene: .; CDR3 protein: CASSYAADYGYTF; CDR3 DNA: TGTGCCAGCAGTTACGCCGCGGATTATGGCTACACCTTC
J gene: TRBJ2-7; V gene: TRBV7-3; clone size: few; D gene: .; CDR3 protein: CASHSSYEQYF; CDR3 DNA: TGTGCCAGCCACAGCTCCTACGAGCAGTACTTC
J gene: TRBJ1-2; V gene: TRBV27; clone size: .; D gene: .; CDR3 protein: CASSLKPGVAYGYTF; CDR3 DNA: TGTGCCAGCAGTTTAAAGCCGGGTGTCGCCTATGGCTACACCTTC
J gene: TRBJ2-7; V gene: TRBV15; clone size: .; D gene: TRBD1; CDR3 protein: CATSRNGQGIYEQYF; CDR3 DNA: TGTGCCACCAGCAGAAACGGACAGGGTATCTACGAGCAGTACTTC
J gene: TRBJ2-7; V gene: TRBV12-5; clone size: .; D gene: .; CDR3 protein: CASGFRNRGSSYEQYF; CDR3 DNA: TGTGCTAGTGGTTTCCGAAATCGGGGGAGCTCCTACGAGCAGTACTTC
J gene: TRBJ2-5; V gene: TRBV5-6; clone size: .; D gene: .; CDR3 protein: CASSLYAGALTQYF; CDR3 DNA: TGTGCCAGCAGCTTGTATGCAGGCGCATTGACCCAGTACTTC
J gene: TRBJ2-7; V gene: TRBV10-3; clone size: .; D gene: .; CDR3 protein: CAISAHGGERNEQYF; CDR3 DNA: TGTGCCATCAGTGCCCACGGAGGGGAGCGTAACGAGCAGTACTTC
J gene: TRBJ1-1; V gene: TRBV28; clone size: once; D gene: TRBD1; CDR3 protein: CASRSGQGRNTEAFF; CDR3 DNA: TGTGCCAGCCGTTCAGGACAGGGGAGGAACACTGAAGCTTTCTTT
J gene: TRBJ2-2; V gene: TRBV14; clone size: .; D gene: TRBD2; CDR3 protein: CASSQVAGVFPGELFF; CDR3 DNA: TGTGCCAGCAGCCAAGTGGCGGGAGTCTTCCCCGGGGAGCTGTTTTTT
J gene: TRBJ2-7; V gene: TRBV28; clone size: .; D gene: .; CDR3 protein: CASSGQDRSSYEQYF; CDR3 DNA: TGTGCCAGCAGCGGCCAGGACAGAAGTTCCTACGAGCAGTACTTC
J gene: TRBJ1-1; V gene: TRBV5-6; clone size: few; D gene: TRBD1; CDR3 protein: CASSLTGTGYTEAFF; CDR3 DNA: TGTGCCAGCAGCTTGACCGGGACAGGGTACACTGAAGCTTTCTTT
J gene: TRBJ2-1; V gene: TRBV6-5; clone size: .; D gene: TRBD2; CDR3 protein: CASSPSGGSINEQFF; CDR3 DNA: TGTGCCAGCAGTCCTTCAGGCGGGAGTATCAATGAGCAGTTCTTC
J gene: TRBJ2-3; V gene: TRBV2; clone size: .; D gene: .; CDR3 protein: CASRYRRESTDTQYF; CDR3 DNA: TGTGCCAGCAGGTACAGACGGGAGAGCACAGATACGCAGTATTTT
J gene: TRBJ2-2; V gene: TRBV6-1; clone size: few; D gene: TRBD2; CDR3 protein: CASLAGLNTGELFF; CDR3 DNA: TGTGCCAGCTTAGCGGGTCTTAACACCGGGGAGCTGTTTTTT
J gene: TRBJ2-7; V gene: TRBV5-1; clone size: .; D gene: .; CDR3 protein: CASSLEADFVYEQYF; CDR3 DNA: TGCGCCAGCAGCTTGGAGGCGGACTTCGTCTACGAGCAGTACTTC
J gene: TRBJ2-1; V gene: TRBV28; clone size: once; D gene: .; CDR3 protein: CASSSEQVFHEQFF; CDR3 DNA: TGTGCCAGCAGTTCCGAACAGGTATTTCATGAGCAGTTCTTC
J gene: TRBJ2-5; V gene: TRBV19; clone size: .; D gene: .; CDR3 protein: CASRPQGRAETQYF; CDR3 DNA: TGTGCCAGTAGACCTCAGGGGAGAGCAGAGACCCAGTACTTC
J gene: TRBJ2-7; V gene: TRBV11-1; clone size: once; D gene: .; CDR3 protein: CASSLDRVGAGASSYEQYF; CDR3 DNA: TGTGCCAGCAGCTTAGATCGGGTCGGGGCAGGGGCCAGCTCCTACGAGCAGTACTTC
J gene: TRBJ2-7; V gene: TRBV6-1; clone size: .; D gene: .; CDR3 protein: CASTDLYEQYF; CDR3 DNA: TGTGCCAGCACAGATTTATACGAGCAGTACTTC
J gene: TRBJ1-2; V gene: TRBV28; clone size: once; D gene: .; CDR3 protein: CASTQTGSGYGYTF; CDR3 DNA: TGTGCCAGCACCCAGACAGGTTCTGGTTATGGCTACACCTTC
J gene: TRBJ2-7; V gene: TRBV5-1; clone size: .; D gene: TRBD1; CDR3 protein: CASSQGQGPSYEQYF; CDR3 DNA: TGCGCCAGCAGCCAAGGACAGGGCCCTTCCTACGAGCAGTACTTC
J gene: TRBJ2-3; V gene: TRBV6-5; clone size: .; D gene: .; CDR3 protein: CASSYNTDTQYF; CDR3 DNA: TGTGCCAGCAGTTATAACACAGATACGCAGTATTTT
J gene: TRBJ1-5; V gene: TRBV28; clone size: .; D gene: .; CDR3 protein: CASSTVAGQTQHF; CDR3 DNA: TGTGCCAGCAGTACAGTAGCCGGACAGACCCAGCATTTT